One and the same sample provided the 22 T cell receptor beta chains below, sequenced in a study of blood T cell repertoires in COVID-19. The table came from immunoSEQ multiplex PCR; TCRdb's copy has only in-frame clones and leaves some out. The table shows approximately 240,000 clones, with about 85% occurring only once. The sample was peripheral blood. The receptor set was obtained from a man in his forties or fifties who had recovered from COVID-19.

The chain employs TRBV27 and TRBJ2-1; 9 bases fit TRBD1. V lost 7 bases to trimming and J lost 10 bases; unmatched junction nucleotides: 8. The CDR3 is made up of 13 amino acids. Germline V gene data show CDR1 as MNHEY and CDR2 as SMNVEV (reference sequence). CDR3 sequence: CASKTGGTREQFF. CDR3 in DNA: TGTGCCAGCAAGACAGGGGGTACCAGAGAGCAGTTCTTC.

V is TRBV6-5 and J is TRBJ2-7; 7 nucleotides align to TRBD1. The V gene's germline CDR1 is MNHEY and CDR2 SVGAGI. J gave up 2 bases and V 7 bases, and 8 bases lay outside the gene matches. This CDR3 is built from 14 residues. The CDR3 DNA is TGTGCCAGCAAGCTGGGACAGCCCCCCTACGAGCAGTACTTC. Translating it yields CASKLGQPPYEQYF.

This rearrangement joins TRBV9 to TRBJ2-2; D unclear. Trimming removed 0 bases at V and 5 bases at J, with 5 bases between. The CDR3 length is 13 residues. Germline CDR1 and CDR2: SGDLS and YYNGEE. The CDR3 coding sequence is TGTGCCAGCAGCGTAGACAGAACCGGGGAGCTGTTTTTT. Translated: CASSVDRTGELFF. Full variable domain (missing parts from reference TRBV9 and TRBJ2-2): DSGVTQTPKHLITATGQRVTLRCSPRSGDLSVYWYQQSLDQGLQFLIQYYNGEERAKGNILERFSAQQFPDLHSELNLSSLELGDSALYFCASSVDRTGELFFGEGSRLTVL.

This rearrangement joins TRBV18 to TRBJ1-2; no firm D call. Deletions cut 2 bases from V and 3 bases from J, with 10 bases between. The CDR3 sequence is 14 residues long. The V gene's germline CDR1 is KGHSH and CDR2 LQKENI. This chain's CDR3 is CASSPSPSDYGYTF. As DNA, the CDR3 is TGTGCCAGCTCACCATCCCCTTCGGACTATGGCTACACCTTC.

For this clone: The sample carries other DNA sequences with the same CDR3. The gene calls are TRBV28 and TRBJ2-7, with 8 positions matching TRBD2. Germline CDR1 MDHEN, CDR2 SYDVKM. Trimming at V came to 2 bases and at J to 3 bases, leaving 0 bases not matched to a gene. The CDR3 is 13 amino acids. In DNA, the CDR3 is TGTGCCAGCAGTTTAGGGACTAGCTACGAGCAGTACTTC. Translated, it gives CASSLGTSYEQYF.

The chain joins TRBV5-6 to TRBJ1-2; 7 bases are shared with TRBD1. The CDR3 covers 14 residues. CDR1 is SGHDT and CDR2 is YYEEEE in the germline V gene. Trimming at V came to 8 bases and at J to 3 bases, leaving 10 bases not matched to a gene. As DNA, the CDR3 is TGTGCCAGTGGAAGGCGTACAGGGGACTATGGCTACACCTTC. It is translated as CASGRRTGDYGYTF.

The V and J genes are TRBV28 and TRBJ2-6, with D tentatively TRBD1 (6 bases). V was cut by 6 bases and J by 1 base, with 13 bases left in between. The CDR3 runs 16 residues. Germline CDR1 reads MDHEN; CDR2 reads SYDVKM. CDR3 DNA: TGTGCCAGCAGGTTCTTACAGGGATCTGGGGCCAACGTCCTGACTTTC. Translating it yields CASRFLQGSGANVLTF.

A single count supports this clone. V usage is TRBV19 and J usage is TRBJ2-1; 9 bases are a match to TRBD1. The CDR3 length is 14 residues. Germline CDR1 reads LNHDA; CDR2 reads SQIVND (reference sequence). With 4 bases clipped from V and 4 bases from J, the junction kept 2 bases outside the gene matches. CDR3 bases: TGTGCCAGTAGTAGGGGACAGGGTTACAATGAGCAGTTCTTC. It encodes CASSRGQGYNEQFF.

The rearrangement links TRBV4-1 to TRBJ2-3; 9 nucleotides align to TRBD2. V shed 2 bases and J 2 bases; nucleotides not matched to a gene: 8. Germline CDR1 MGHRA, CDR2 YSYEKL. CDR3 length: 17 amino acids. The CDR3 spells CASSQTPGTSYTDTQYF. CDR3 nucleotides: TGCGCCAGCAGCCAAACCCCCGGGACTAGCTACACAGATACGCAGTATTTT.

This rearrangement joins TRBV24-1 to TRBJ2-5; D is possibly TRBD1 (5 bases). The CDR3 loop spans 13 amino acids. The germline V and J ends were trimmed by 7 bases and 7 bases, with 15 bases remaining between them. In germline, CDR1 is KGHDR, CDR2 SFDVKD. CDR3 amino acids: CATSRTTIGTQYF. CDR3 nucleotide sequence: TGTGCCACCAGCAGGACAACCATTGGGACCCAGTACTTC.

Only one count was recorded for this clone. The J gene is TRBJ1-3, the V gene TRBV7-2; possible D gene TRBD1, 5 bases. The CDR3 extends over 15 amino acids. Germline V CDR1 and CDR2: SGHTA, FQGNSA. V shed 1 base and J shed 7 bases, with 14 bases lying between them. The CDR3 sequence is CASSLGSGGTNTIYF. In DNA, the CDR3 is TGTGCCAGCAGCTTAGGATCGGGGGGGACGAACACCATATATTTT.

This clone was seen many times. The rearrangement joins TRBV27 to TRBJ2-7, with 9 positions matching TRBD2. V trimming: 5 bases; J trimming: 0 bases; junction bases outside the gene matches: 11. In germline, CDR1 is MNHEY, CDR2 SMNVEV (reference sequence). The CDR3 spans 17 residues. The CDR3 loop is CASSRAPGAGGSYEQYF. The CDR3 DNA is TGTGCCAGCAGTCGAGCTCCGGGAGCGGGGGGCTCCTACGAGCAGTACTTC.

This clone was seen once. The V and J genes are TRBV5-5 and TRBJ2-5; 12 positions match TRBD1. From germline, CDR1 is SGHKS and CDR2 YYEKEE (reference sequence). Trimming removed 4 bases from V and 5 bases from J; junction bases left unmatched: 15. The CDR3 totals 18 residues. CDR3 sequence: CASSQISGTGGAKETQYF. The CDR3 nucleotides read TGTGCCAGCAGCCAAATATCCGGGACAGGGGGCGCAAAGGAGACCCAGTACTTC.

This clone was counted only a few times. The gene calls are TRBV7-2 and TRBJ1-1, with TRBD1 matching 7 bases. The trim removed 1 base at V and 3 bases at J, leaving 8 bases unmatched. The CDR3 is 16 residues long. The germline gives CDR1 SGHTA, CDR2 FQGNSA. The CDR3 loop reads CASSLGYGRGDTEAFF. The CDR3 nucleotides are TGTGCCAGCAGCTTAGGATACGGCAGGGGGGACACTGAAGCTTTCTTT.

The chain joins TRBV2 to TRBJ1-4; 7 bases are a match to TRBD1. This CDR3 has 13 amino acids. V was clipped by 5 bases and J by 8 bases; unmatched bases: 5. Germline CDR1 SNHLY, CDR2 FYNNEI. CDR3 loop: CASSIRDSEKLFF. For the CDR3, the DNA is TGTGCCAGCAGTATCCGGGACAGCGAAAAACTGTTTTTT.

The gene calls are TRBV11-2 and TRBJ2-2; D uncertain. The V end lost 5 bases, the J end lost 5 bases, and 9 bases lay between the germline ends. The V gene's germline CDR1 is SGHAT and CDR2 FQNNGV. The CDR3 length is 13 residues. The CDR3 sequence: CASSPRSTGELFF. CDR3 bases: TGTGCCAGCAGCCCACGGTCTACCGGGGAGCTGTTTTTT. The entire variable domain, with the rest obtained from reference TRBV11-2 and TRBJ2-2, is as follows: EAGVAQSPRYKIIEKRQSVAFWCNPISGHATLYWYQQILGQGPKLLIQFQNNGVVDDSQLPKDRFSAERLKGVDSTLKIQPAKLEDSAVYLCASSPRSTGELFFGEGSRLTVL.

V usage is TRBV6-5 and J usage is TRBJ1-4; D gene uncertain. This CDR3 region has 14 residues. V was clipped by 8 bases and J by 6 bases, with 16 bases between them. The germline gives CDR1 MNHEY, CDR2 SVGAGI. The CDR3 loop reads CASARVAEYEKLFF. The CDR3 nucleotides read TGTGCCAGCGCGAGAGTTGCTGAGTATGAAAAACTGTTTTTT.

The chain links TRBV2 to TRBJ1-5; 10 nucleotides align to TRBD1. CDR3 size: 16 residues. The trim removed 6 bases at V and 6 bases at J, leaving 11 bases unmatched. Germline CDR1 reads SNHLY; CDR2 reads FYNNEI. The CDR3 region is CASRDFGQGVGQPQHF. Written as DNA, the CDR3 is TGTGCCAGCAGAGACTTTGGACAGGGGGTCGGTCAGCCCCAGCATTTT.

This chain connects TRBV19 to TRBJ1-1, with TRBD1 identical over 12 bases. The V and J ends lost 6 bases and 4 bases, in that order; junction bases with no gene match: 6. Germline V gives CDR1 LNHDA, CDR2 SQIVND (reference sequence). The CDR3 loop spans 15 amino acids. CDR3: CASSGTGGVGTEAFF. In DNA form, the CDR3 reads TGTGCCAGTAGCGGGACAGGGGGCGTAGGCACTGAAGCTTTCTTT.

The V and J genes are TRBV3-1 (or the pseudogene TRBV3-2) and TRBJ2-1, with D tentatively TRBD2 (6 bases). The CDR3 runs to 16 residues. V shed 4 bases and J shed 5 bases, with 18 bases lying between them. Germline V gene sequence: CDR1 LGHDT, CDR2 YNNKEL (reference sequence). CDR3 DNA: TGTGCCAGCAGCCTCCGAGGGGCGGGGACGGACAATGAGCAGTTCTTC. It translates to CASSLRGAGTDNEQFF.

This clone was detected only once. V and J are TRBV3-1 (or the pseudogene TRBV3-2) and TRBJ2-7; 16 nucleotides align to TRBD2. J was trimmed by 5 bases and V by 0 bases; bases with no gene match: 7. Germline V gene sequence: CDR1 LGHDT, CDR2 YNNKEL (reference sequence). CDR3 length equals 18 residues. In nucleotides, the CDR3 is TGTGCCAGCAGCCAAGAGCGGGGACTAGCGGGAGGGATGAACGAGCAGTACTTC. This encodes CASSQERGLAGGMNEQYF.

The CDR3 sequence is CASSPPGQGHQPQHF. CDR3 sequence (DNA): TGTGCCAGCAGTCCACCGGGACAGGGACATCAGCCCCAGCATTTT. The chain joins TRBV6-6 to TRBJ1-5; TRBD1 agrees at 9 bases. V shed 5 bases, J shed 5 bases, and the junction held 7 bases outside the gene matches. The CDR3 has 15 amino acids. Germline V gene lookup returns CDR1 MNHNY and CDR2 SVGAGI (reference sequence).